One sample yielded the 10 T cell receptor beta chains listed below, sequenced in a study of T cells in Graves' hyperthyroidism and ophthalmopathy (dated by TCRdb to between 2017 and 2020). The method was multiplex PCR. Sequencing took place on an Illumina HiSeq 2000. TCR beta CDR3 regions were amplified from RNA transcripts. The TCR CDR3 was subjected to a first round of RT-PCR using the HTBI primer set and the Qiagen OneStep RT-PCR kit. TCRdb trimmed the raw reads at Q25, called clones with MiXCR and kept productive beta chains. Each entry is one CDR3 protein sequence, shown with its most common DNA and genes. This sample has more than 500,000 distinct CDR3 sequences in its table, and over 35% of those were observed once. The ten top clones hold 44% of the sample. The specimen sequenced was peripheral blood or thyroid tissue (not recorded which). These TCRs come from an adult woman with Graves' disease, either hyperthyroidism or ophthalmopathy (not recorded which).

In this sample, this clonotype turned up once. This chain joins TRBV7-9 and TRBJ1-5; 7 bases fit TRBD1. Germline V CDR1 and CDR2: SEHNR, FQNEAQ (reference sequence). This CDR3 is 15 amino acids long. Trimming took 5 bases from V and 3 from J; bases not matched to a gene: 7. The CDR3, as DNA: TGTGCCAGCAGCCTAATACAGGGGCACAATCAGCCCCAGCATTTT. Residues: CASSLIQGHNQPQHF. Based on the CDR3 plus reference TRBV7-9 and TRBJ1-5, the full variable domain is DTGVSQNPRHKITKRGQNVTFRCDPISEHNRLYWYRQTLGQGPEFLTYFQNEAQLEKSRLLSDRFSAERPKGSFSTLEIQRTEQGDSAMYLCASSLIQGHNQPQHFGDGTRLSIL.

The chain employs TRBV5-1 and TRBJ1-5, with 10 bases matching TRBD1. The trim removed 1 base at V and 2 bases at J, leaving 6 bases unmatched. This CDR3 has 17 amino acids. Germline loops: CDR1 SGHRS, CDR2 YFSETQ. The CDR3 sequence is CASSLRTGGIGNQPQHF. CDR3 bases: TGCGCCAGCAGCTTGAGGACAGGGGGAATCGGCAATCAGCCCCAGCATTTT. The whole variable domain, filled in from reference TRBV5-1 and TRBJ1-5, reads KAGVTQTPRYLIKTRGQQVTLSCSPISGHRSVSWYQQTPGQGLQFLFEYFSETQRNKGNFPGRFSGRQFSNSRSEMNVSTLELGDSALYLCASSLRTGGIGNQPQHFGDGTRLSIL.

The gene calls are TRBV10-3 and TRBJ2-7; weak D call: TRBD2 (6 bases). The CDR3 is 11 residues long. V lost 10 bases and J lost 3, with 10 bases in between. CDR1 is ENHRY and CDR2 is SYGVKD in the germline V gene. CDR3 sequence: CATQDYYEQYF. Here the CDR3 DNA reads TGTGCCACCCAGGACTACTACGAGCAGTACTTC.

There are many counts of this clonotype. CDR3 region: CASSQGTGEGYEQYF. The CDR3 DNA follows: TGTGCCAGCAGCCAAGGGACAGGGGAAGGCTACGAGCAGTACTTC. The rearrangement joins TRBV7-6 to TRBJ2-7; 10 positions match TRBD1. The germline CDR1 and CDR2 sequences are SGHVS and FNYEAQ. This CDR3 comprises 15 residues. Trimming removed 5 bases from V and 3 bases from J; junction bases left unmatched: 7.

This clonotype was seen a few times. This chain joins TRBV2 and TRBJ1-1, with TRBD1 matching 7 bases. Per the germline V gene, CDR1 is SNHLY and CDR2 is FYNNEI. The ends lost 9 bases at V and 0 bases at J; junction bases unmatched: 4. The CDR3 consists of 13 residues. Here the CDR3 reads CASTGTVNTEAFF. The CDR3 bases are TGTGCCAGTACCGGGACAGTGAACACTGAAGCTTTCTTT.

This chain uses TRBV28 with TRBJ1-1; 7 nucleotides agree with TRBD1. CDR3 size: 15 residues. J was trimmed by 4 bases and V by 6 bases; bases with no gene match: 11. Germline V CDR1 and CDR2: MDHEN, SYDVKM. The CDR3 DNA reads as TGTGCCAGCAGGATCCGACAGGGAATAAGCACTGAAGCTTTCTTT. Translated, it gives CASRIRQGISTEAFF.

This clonotype was recorded many times. This chain's CDR3 is CATQPGRVEAFF. The DNA for the CDR3 is TGTGCCACCCAACCCGGGAGGGTTGAAGCTTTCTTT. This chain joins TRBV12-3 or TRBV12-4 and TRBJ1-1; the D is unclear. The CDR3 covers 12 residues. Trimming shortened V by 10 bases and J by 7 bases, and 16 bases separated the two germline ends.

The chain employs TRBV9 and TRBJ2-5; 9 bases are shared with TRBD2. After removal of 3 bases from V and 5 bases from J, the junction contained 11 bases not matched to a gene. The germline gives CDR1 SGDLS, CDR2 YYNGEE. The CDR3 runs to 16 residues. The CDR3 region is CASSGGYAGGRETQYF. For the CDR3, the DNA is TGTGCCAGCAGCGGCGGGTACGCGGGGGGGCGTGAGACCCAGTACTTC.

This clonotype was seen repeatedly, ten times or more. The chain combines TRBV7-9 with TRBJ2-7; 11 bases fit TRBD2. CDR3 size: 17 residues. Germline V gene data show CDR1 as SEHNR and CDR2 as FQNEAQ (reference sequence). After removal of 5 bases from V and 3 bases from J, the junction contained 12 bases not matched to a gene. The CDR3 DNA is TGTGCCAGCAGCAATTTACTAGCGGGAGACCCAGACTACGAGCAGTACTTC. Its protein is CASSNLLAGDPDYEQYF.

This clonotype has more than one count but fewer than ten. The chain links TRBV4-1 to TRBJ2-5, with TRBD2 matching over 7 bases. Germline V gene sequence: CDR1 MGHRA, CDR2 YSYEKL. V lost 1 base and J lost 2; bases outside the gene matches: 7. The length of the CDR3 is 16 residues. CDR3 residues: CASSQVGAGVQETQYF. In nucleotides, the CDR3 is TGCGCCAGCAGCCAAGTTGGTGCGGGAGTACAAGAGACCCAGTACTTC.